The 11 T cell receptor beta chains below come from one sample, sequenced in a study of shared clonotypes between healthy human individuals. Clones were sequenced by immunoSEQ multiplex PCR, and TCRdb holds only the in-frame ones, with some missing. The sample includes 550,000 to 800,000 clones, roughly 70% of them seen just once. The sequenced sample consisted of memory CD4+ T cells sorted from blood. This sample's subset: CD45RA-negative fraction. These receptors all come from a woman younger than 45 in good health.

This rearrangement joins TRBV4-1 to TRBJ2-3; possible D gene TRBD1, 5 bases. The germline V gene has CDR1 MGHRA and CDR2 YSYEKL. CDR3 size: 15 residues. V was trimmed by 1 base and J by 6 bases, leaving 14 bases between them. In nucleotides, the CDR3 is TGCGCCAGCAGCCAAGTTGGGGCTAGTGCGGATACGCAGTATTTT. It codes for CASSQVGASADTQYF.

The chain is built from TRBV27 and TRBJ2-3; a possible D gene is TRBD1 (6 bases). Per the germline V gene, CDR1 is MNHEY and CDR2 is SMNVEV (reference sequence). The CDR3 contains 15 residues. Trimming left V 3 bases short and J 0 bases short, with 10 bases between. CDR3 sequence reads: CASSLDRTSTDTQYF. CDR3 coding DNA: TGTGCCAGCAGTTTGGACAGAACTAGCACAGATACGCAGTATTTT.

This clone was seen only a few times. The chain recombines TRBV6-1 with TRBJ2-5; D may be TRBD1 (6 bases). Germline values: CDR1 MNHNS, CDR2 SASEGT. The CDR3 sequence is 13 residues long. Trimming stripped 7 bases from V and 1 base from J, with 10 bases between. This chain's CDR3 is CASKRTVQETQYF. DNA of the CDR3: TGTGCCAGCAAAAGGACAGTCCAAGAGACCCAGTACTTC.

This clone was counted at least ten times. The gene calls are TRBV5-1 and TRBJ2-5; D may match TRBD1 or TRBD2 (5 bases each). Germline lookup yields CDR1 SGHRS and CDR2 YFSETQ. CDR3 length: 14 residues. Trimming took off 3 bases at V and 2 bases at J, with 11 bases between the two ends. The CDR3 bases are TGCGCCAGCAGCTCGAGGGGCCCGCAAGAGACCCAGTACTTC. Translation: CASSSRGPQETQYF. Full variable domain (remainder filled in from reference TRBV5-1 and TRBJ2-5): KAGVTQTPRYLIKTRGQQVTLSCSPISGHRSVSWYQQTPGQGLQFLFEYFSETQRNKGNFPGRFSGRQFSNSRSEMNVSTLELGDSALYLCASSSRGPQETQYFGPGTRLLVL.

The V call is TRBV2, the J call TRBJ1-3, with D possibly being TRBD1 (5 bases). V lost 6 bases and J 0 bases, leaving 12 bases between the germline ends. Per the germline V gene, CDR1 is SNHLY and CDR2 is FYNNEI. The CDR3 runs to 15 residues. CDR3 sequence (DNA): TGTGCCAGCAGGGTTGACAGCAACTCTGGAAACACCATATATTTT. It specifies CASRVDSNSGNTIYF.

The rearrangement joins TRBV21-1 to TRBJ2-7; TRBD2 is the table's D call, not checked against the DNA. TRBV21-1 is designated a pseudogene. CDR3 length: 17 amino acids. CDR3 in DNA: TGTGCCAGCAGCAAAGGTGTGGGAGGGGTCAGACCCTACGAGCAGTACTTC. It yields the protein CASSKGVGGVRPYEQYF.

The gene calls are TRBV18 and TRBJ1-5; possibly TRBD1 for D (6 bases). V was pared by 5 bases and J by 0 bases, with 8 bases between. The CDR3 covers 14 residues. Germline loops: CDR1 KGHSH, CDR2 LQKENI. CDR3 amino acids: CASSRTDSNQPQHF. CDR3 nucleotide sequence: TGTGCCAGCTCAAGGACAGATAGCAATCAGCCCCAGCATTTT.

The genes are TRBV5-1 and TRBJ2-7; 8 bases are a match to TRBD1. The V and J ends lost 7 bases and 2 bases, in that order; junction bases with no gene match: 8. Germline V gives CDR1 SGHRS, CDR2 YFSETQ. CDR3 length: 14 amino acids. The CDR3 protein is CASGLQGAAYEQYF. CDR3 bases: TGCGCCAGCGGCCTTCAGGGGGCGGCCTACGAGCAGTACTTC. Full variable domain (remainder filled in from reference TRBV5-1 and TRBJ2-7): KAGVTQTPRYLIKTRGQQVTLSCSPISGHRSVSWYQQTPGQGLQFLFEYFSETQRNKGNFPGRFSGRQFSNSRSEMNVSTLELGDSALYLCASGLQGAAYEQYFGPGTRLTVT.

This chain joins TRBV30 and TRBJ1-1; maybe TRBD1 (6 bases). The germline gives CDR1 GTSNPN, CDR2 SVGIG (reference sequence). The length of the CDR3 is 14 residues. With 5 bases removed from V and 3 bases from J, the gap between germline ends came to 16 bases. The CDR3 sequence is CAWEAPGAHTEAFF. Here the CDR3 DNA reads TGTGCCTGGGAGGCCCCGGGGGCCCACACTGAAGCTTTCTTT.

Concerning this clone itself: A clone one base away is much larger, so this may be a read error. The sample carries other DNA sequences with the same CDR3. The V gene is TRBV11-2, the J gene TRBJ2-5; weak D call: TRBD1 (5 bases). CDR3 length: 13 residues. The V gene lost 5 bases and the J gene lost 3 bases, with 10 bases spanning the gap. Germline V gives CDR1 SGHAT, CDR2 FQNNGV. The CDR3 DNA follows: TGTGCCAGCAGCCGTGACAGAAAAGAGACCCAGTACTTC. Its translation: CASSRDRKETQYF.

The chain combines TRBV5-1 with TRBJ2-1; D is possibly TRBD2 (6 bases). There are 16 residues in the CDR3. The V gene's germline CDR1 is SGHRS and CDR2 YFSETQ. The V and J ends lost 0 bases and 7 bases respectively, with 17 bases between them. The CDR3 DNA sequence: TGCGCCAGCAGCTTGGGCGGAACGGGACTCGGAAATGAGCAGTTCTTC. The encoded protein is CASSLGGTGLGNEQFF.